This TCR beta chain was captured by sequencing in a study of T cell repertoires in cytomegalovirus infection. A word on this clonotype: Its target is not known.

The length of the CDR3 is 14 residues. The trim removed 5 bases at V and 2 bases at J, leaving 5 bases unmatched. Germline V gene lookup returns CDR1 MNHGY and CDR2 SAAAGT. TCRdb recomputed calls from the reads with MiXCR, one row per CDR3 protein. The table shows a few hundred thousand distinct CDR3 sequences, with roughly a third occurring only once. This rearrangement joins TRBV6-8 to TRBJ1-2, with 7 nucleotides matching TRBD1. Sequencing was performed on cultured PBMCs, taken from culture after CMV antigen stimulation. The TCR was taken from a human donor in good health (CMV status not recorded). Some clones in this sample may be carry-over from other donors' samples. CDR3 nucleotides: TGTGCCAGCAGTATTAGGGGGCGCAACTATGGCTACACCTTC. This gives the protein CASSIRGRNYGYTF.